These T cell receptor beta chains were read from a single sample in a study of T cell responses to AZD1222 COVID-19 vaccine. The data were produced by immunoSEQ multiplex PCR, yet TCRdb's version contains in-frame clones alone and is incomplete. The sample lists around 160,000 clones; around 92% were seen once. The sample here was peripheral blood, taken 28 days after the second AZD1222 dose. The receptors shown here come from an adult who received the AZD1222 COVID-19 vaccine. Each CDR3 is given with its conserved first and last residue. D genes are given only for firm matches. Size is stated for part of the rows, as once, few or many counts, or as a class when the clone is expanded.

j_call | clone_size | d_call | v_call | cdr3_aa | cdr3_nt
TRBJ1-6 | once | TRBD1 | TRBV6-1 | CASSEDFGTGEIALHF | TGTGCCAGCAGTGAAGATTTCGGGACAGGCGAGATAGCCCTCCACTTT
TRBJ1-2 | - | TRBD1 | TRBV2 | CASNPLWGQGNFGYGYTF | TGTGCCAGCAACCCGTTATGGGGACAGGGTAACTTTGGCTATGGCTACACCTTC
TRBJ2-7 | - | - | TRBV14 | CASSQDTYSYEQYF | TGTGCCAGCAGCCAAGATACGTACTCCTACGAGCAGTACTTC
TRBJ2-5 | - | TRBD1 | TRBV10-1 | CASSESYGTAQETQYF | TGCGCCAGCAGTGAGTCATACGGGACAGCACAAGAGACCCAGTACTTC
TRBJ1-1 | - | - | TRBV19 | CASSIVGRADGEAFF | TGTGCCAGTAGTATCGTCGGCAGGGCGGACGGAGAAGCTTTCTTT
TRBJ1-1 | - | - | TRBV14 | CASSQWQGREYTEAFF | TGTGCCAGCAGCCAATGGCAGGGGCGTGAGTACACTGAAGCTTTCTTT
TRBJ1-2 | - | TRBD1 | TRBV19 | CASSELAGQADYGYTF | TGTGCCAGTAGTGAGCTTGCGGGACAGGCCGACTATGGCTACACCTTC
TRBJ1-1 | - | TRBD1 | TRBV5-1 | CASSLPTGTGRFDNTEAFF | TGCGCCAGCAGCTTGCCGACAGGGACTGGCAGGTTCGACAACACTGAAGCTTTCTTT
TRBJ1-2 | - | - | TRBV27 | CASSGRSVGSYGYTF | TGTGCCAGCAGTGGACGGTCGGTAGGAAGCTATGGCTACACCTTC
TRBJ2-7 | - | - | TRBV5-4 | CASSLGTAASYEQYF | TGTGCCAGCAGCTTGGGGACAGCTGCCTCCTACGAGCAGTACTTC
TRBJ1-2 | - | - | TRBV12-3/TRBV12-4 | CASSPGTRRGYTF | TGTGCCAGCAGCCCCGGGACAAGAAGAGGCTACACCTTC
TRBJ2-1 | - | TRBD2 | TRBV11-3 | CASSVGGGLNNEQFF | TGTGCCAGCAGTGTAGGCGGGGGGCTAAACAATGAGCAGTTCTTC
TRBJ2-2 | - | - | TRBV2 | CASRTEANTGELFF | TGTGCCAGCAGGACAGAGGCGAACACCGGGGAGCTGTTTTTT